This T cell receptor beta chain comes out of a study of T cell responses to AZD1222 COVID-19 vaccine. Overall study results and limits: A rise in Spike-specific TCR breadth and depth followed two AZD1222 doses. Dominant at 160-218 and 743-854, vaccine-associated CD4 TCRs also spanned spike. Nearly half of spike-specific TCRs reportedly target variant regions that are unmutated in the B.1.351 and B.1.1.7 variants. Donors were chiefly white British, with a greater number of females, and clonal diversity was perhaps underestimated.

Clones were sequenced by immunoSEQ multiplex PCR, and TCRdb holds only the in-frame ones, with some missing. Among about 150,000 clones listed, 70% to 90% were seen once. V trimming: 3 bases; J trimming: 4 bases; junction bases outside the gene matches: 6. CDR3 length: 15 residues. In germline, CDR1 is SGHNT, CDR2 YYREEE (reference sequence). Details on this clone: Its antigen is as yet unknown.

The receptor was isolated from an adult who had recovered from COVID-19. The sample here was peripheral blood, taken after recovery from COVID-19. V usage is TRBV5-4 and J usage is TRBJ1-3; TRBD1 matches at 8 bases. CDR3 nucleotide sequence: TGTGCCAGCAGCTCCGGACAGGGAAGAGGAAACACCATATATTTT. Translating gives CASSSGQGRGNTIYF.